This TCR beta chain was observed in a study of control samples from healthy donors and cancer patients. Clones were read by immunoSEQ multiplex PCR, and TCRdb kept only the in-frame ones, dropping some. The repertoire holds some 220,000 clones, with just under 95% as singletons. In its sample, this clone was seen once. Between the trimmed V and J ends, which lost 8 bases and 8 bases, there was a span of 15 bases. The CDR3 runs 12 residues. The chain employs TRBV12-3 or TRBV12-4 and TRBJ1-2; the D gene is possibly TRBD1 (6 bases). This receptor was taken from a man over 45 in good health. Material: blood. CDR3 nucleotides: TGTGCCAGCGGAAGACAGGTTCTCGGCTACACCTTC. Its translation is CASGRQVLGYTF.